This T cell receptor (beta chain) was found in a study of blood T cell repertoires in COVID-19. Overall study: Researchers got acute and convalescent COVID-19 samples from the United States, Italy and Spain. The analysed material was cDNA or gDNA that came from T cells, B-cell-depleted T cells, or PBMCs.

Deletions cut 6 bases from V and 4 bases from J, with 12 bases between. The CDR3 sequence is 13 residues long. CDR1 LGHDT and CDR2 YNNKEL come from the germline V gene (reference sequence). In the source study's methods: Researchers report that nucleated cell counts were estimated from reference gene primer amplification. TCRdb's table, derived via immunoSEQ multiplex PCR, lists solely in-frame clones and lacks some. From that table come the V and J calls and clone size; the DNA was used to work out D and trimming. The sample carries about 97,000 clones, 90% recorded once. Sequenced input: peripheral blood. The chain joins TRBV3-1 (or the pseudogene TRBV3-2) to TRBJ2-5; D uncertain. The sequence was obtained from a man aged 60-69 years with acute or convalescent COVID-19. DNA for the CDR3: TGTGCCAGCAGGCGGTCCCTGTCAGAGACCCAGTACTTC. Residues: CASRRSLSETQYF.